The clone carrying this T cell receptor (beta chain) was found once. In the study's own analysis: Amplification with reference gene primers provided the estimates of nucleated cell counts. Measured with immunoSEQ multiplex PCR; TCRdb has only the in-frame clones, and not every one. D and trimming were read from the DNA, whereas the V and J calls and clone size are those reported in that table. This sample has 650,000 to 800,000 clones, with over 80% found just once. This entry comes from a study of blood T cell repertoires in COVID-19. Study information: From the United States, Italy and Spain came samples of acute and convalescent COVID-19. From T cells, B-cell-depleted T cells, or PBMCs came the material, which was cDNA or gDNA.

Trimming cost V 2 bases and J 2 bases, with 10 bases left between them. Germline V gives CDR1 MNHEY, CDR2 SVGAGI. The CDR3 spans 15 residues. Material: peripheral blood. This sequence joins TRBV6-5 and TRBJ1-5; D remains ambiguous. The receptor was isolated from a woman aged 18-29 years with acute or convalescent COVID-19. CDR3 sequence (DNA): TGTGCCAGCAGTTACGGCGGAGTGGGCAATCAGCCCCAGCATTTT. Translated: CASSYGGVGNQPQHF.